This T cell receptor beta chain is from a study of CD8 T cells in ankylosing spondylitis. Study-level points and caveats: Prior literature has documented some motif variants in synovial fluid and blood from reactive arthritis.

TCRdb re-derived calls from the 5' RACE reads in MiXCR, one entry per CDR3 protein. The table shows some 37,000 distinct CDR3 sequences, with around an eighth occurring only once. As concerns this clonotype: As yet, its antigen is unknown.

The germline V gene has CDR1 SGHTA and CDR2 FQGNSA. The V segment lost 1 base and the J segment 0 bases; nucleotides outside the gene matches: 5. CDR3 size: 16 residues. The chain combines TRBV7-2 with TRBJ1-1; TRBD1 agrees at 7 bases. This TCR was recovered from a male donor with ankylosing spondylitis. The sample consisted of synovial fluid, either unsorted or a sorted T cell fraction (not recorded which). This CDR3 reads CASSLEGTDLNTEAFF. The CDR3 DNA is TGTGCCAGCAGCTTAGAGGGGACAGACCTGAACACTGAAGCTTTCTTT.